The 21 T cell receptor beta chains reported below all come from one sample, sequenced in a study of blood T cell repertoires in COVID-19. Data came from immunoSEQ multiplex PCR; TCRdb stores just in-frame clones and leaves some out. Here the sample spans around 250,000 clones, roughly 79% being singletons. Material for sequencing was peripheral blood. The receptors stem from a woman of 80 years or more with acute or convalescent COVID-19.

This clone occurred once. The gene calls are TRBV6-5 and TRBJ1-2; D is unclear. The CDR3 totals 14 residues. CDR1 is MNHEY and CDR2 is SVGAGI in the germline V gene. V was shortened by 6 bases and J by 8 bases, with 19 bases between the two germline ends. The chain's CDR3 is CASSPSIAGGGYTF. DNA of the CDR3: TGTGCCAGCAGCCCATCGATTGCGGGAGGGGGCTACACCTTC.

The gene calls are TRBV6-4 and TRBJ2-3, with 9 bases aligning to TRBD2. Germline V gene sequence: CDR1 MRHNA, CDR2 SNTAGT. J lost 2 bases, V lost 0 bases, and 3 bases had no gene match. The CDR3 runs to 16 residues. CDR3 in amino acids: CASSDSSGSLTDTQYF. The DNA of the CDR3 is TGTGCCAGCAGTGACTCTAGCGGGAGCCTCACAGATACGCAGTATTTT.

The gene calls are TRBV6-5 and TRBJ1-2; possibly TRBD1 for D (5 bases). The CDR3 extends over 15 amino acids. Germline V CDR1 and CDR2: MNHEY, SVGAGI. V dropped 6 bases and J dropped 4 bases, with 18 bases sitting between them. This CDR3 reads CASRTVSGKGYGYTF. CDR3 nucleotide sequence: TGTGCCAGCAGAACCGTCTCAGGGAAGGGCTATGGCTACACCTTC.

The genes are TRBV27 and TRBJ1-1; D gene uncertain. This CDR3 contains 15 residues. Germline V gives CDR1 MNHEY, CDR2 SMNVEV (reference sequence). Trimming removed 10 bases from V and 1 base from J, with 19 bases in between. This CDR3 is CATSSPRQTNTEAFF. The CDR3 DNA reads TGTGCCACCTCTTCCCCGCGGCAGACGAACACTGAAGCTTTCTTT.

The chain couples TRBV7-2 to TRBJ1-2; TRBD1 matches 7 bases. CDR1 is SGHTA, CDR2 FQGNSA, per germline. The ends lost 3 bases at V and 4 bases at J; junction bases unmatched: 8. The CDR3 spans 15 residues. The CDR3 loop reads CASSFRDRQLYGYTF. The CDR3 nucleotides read TGTGCCAGCAGCTTCCGGGACAGACAACTCTATGGCTACACCTTC.

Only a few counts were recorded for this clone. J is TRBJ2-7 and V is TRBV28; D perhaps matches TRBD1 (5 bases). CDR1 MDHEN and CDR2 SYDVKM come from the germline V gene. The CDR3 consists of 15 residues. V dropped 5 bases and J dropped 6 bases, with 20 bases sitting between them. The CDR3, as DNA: TGTGCCAGCAGTGCCCCCTCAGGGTCTCTTTTCGAGCAGTACTTC. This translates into CASSAPSGSLFEQYF.

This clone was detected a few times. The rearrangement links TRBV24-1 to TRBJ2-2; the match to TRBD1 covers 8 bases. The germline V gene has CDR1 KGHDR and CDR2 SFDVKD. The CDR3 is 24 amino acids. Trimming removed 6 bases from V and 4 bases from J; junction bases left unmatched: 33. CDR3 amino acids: CATSFGGVAGQGSRDDLGTGELFF. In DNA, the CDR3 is TGTGCCACCAGTTTTGGAGGGGTCGCTGGACAGGGTAGCAGGGATGACTTGGGCACCGGGGAGCTGTTTTTT.

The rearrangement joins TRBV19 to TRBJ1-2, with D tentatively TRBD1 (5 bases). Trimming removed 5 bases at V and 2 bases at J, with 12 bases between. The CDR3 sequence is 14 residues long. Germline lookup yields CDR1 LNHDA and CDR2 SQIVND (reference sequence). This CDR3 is CASSAGRTNYGYTF. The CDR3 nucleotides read TGTGCCAGTAGTGCGGGACGGACGAACTATGGCTACACCTTC.

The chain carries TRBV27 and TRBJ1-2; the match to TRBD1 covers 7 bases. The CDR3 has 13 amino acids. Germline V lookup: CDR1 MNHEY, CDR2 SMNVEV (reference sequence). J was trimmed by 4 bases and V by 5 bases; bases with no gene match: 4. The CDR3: CASSGQGVYGYTF. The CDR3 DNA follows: TGTGCCAGCAGTGGCCAGGGGGTCTATGGCTACACCTTC.

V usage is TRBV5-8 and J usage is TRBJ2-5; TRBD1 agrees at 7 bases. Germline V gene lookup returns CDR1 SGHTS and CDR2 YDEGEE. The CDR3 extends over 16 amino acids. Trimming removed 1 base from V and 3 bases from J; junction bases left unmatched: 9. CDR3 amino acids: CASSLTRGQVEETQYF. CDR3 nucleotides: TGTGCCAGCAGCTTGACCCGTGGACAGGTGGAAGAGACCCAGTACTTC.

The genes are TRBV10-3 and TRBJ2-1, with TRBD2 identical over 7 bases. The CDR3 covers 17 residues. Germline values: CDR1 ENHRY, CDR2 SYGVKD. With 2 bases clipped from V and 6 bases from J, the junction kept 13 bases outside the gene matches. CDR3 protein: CAISEHTSAAWRNEQFF. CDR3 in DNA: TGTGCCATCAGTGAGCATACTAGCGCCGCATGGCGCAATGAGCAGTTCTTC.

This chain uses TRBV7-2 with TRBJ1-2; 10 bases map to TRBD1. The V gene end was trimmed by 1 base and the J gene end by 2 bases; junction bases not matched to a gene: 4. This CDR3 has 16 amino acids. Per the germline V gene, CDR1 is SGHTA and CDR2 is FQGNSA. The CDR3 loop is CASSLVGTGVNYGYTF. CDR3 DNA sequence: TGTGCCAGCAGCTTAGTAGGGACAGGGGTGAACTATGGCTACACCTTC.

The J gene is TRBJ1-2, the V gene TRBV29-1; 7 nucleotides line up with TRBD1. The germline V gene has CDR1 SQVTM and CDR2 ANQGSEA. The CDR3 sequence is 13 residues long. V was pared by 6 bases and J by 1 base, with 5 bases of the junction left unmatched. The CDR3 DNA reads TGCAGCGTGCGGGACAGACTTAACTATGGCTACACCTTC. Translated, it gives CSVRDRLNYGYTF.

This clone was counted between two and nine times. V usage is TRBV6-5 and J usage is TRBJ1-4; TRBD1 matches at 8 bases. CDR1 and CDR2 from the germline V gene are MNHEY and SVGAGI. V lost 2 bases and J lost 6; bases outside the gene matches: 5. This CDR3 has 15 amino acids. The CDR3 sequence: CASSYGQGRHEKLFF. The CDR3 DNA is TGTGCCAGCAGTTACGGACAGGGTCGTCATGAAAAACTGTTTTTT.

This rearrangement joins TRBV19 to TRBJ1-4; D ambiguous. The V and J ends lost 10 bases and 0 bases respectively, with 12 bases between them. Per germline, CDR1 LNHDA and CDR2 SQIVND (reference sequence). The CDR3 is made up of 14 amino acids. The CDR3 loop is CATDRGATNEKLFF. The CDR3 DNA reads TGTGCCACAGACCGAGGAGCAACTAATGAAAAACTGTTTTTT.

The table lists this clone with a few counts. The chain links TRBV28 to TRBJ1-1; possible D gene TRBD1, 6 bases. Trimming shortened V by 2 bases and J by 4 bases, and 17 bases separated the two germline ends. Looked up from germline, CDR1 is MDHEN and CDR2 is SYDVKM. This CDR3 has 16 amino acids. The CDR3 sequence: CASSLMTGIFSTEAFF. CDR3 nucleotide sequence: TGTGCCAGCAGTTTAATGACAGGAATTTTTAGCACTGAAGCTTTCTTT.

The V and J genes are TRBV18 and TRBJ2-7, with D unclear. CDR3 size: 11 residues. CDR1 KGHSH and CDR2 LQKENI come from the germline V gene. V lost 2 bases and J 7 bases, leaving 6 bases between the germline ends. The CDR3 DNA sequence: TGTGCCAGCTCACCAGACACTGAGCAGTACTTC. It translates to CASSPDTEQYF.

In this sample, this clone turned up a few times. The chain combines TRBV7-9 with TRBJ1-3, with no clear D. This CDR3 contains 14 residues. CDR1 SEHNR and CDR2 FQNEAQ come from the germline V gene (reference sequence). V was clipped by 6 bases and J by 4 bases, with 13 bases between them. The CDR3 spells CASSRERRGNTIYF. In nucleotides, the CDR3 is TGTGCCAGCAGTAGAGAGCGGAGGGGAAACACCATATATTTT.

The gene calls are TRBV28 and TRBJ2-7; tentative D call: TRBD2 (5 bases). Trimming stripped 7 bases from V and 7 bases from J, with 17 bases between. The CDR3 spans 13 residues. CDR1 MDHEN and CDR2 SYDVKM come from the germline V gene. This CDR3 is CASTRDLTGEQYF. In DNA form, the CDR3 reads TGTGCCAGCACAAGAGATCTGACGGGGGAGCAGTACTTC.

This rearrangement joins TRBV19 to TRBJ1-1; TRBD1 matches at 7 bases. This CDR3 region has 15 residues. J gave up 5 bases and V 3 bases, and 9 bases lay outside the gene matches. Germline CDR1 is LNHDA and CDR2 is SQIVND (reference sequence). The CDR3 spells CASSIQSETGTEAFF. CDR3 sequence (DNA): TGTGCCAGTAGTATCCAATCAGAGACAGGGACTGAAGCTTTCTTT.

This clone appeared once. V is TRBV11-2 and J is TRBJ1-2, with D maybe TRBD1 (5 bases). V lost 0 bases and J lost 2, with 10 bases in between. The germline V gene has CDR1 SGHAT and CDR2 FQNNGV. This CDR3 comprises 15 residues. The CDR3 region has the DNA TGTGCCAGCAGCTTAGATCGGGGGGTGAACTATGGCTACACCTTC. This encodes CASSLDRGVNYGYTF.